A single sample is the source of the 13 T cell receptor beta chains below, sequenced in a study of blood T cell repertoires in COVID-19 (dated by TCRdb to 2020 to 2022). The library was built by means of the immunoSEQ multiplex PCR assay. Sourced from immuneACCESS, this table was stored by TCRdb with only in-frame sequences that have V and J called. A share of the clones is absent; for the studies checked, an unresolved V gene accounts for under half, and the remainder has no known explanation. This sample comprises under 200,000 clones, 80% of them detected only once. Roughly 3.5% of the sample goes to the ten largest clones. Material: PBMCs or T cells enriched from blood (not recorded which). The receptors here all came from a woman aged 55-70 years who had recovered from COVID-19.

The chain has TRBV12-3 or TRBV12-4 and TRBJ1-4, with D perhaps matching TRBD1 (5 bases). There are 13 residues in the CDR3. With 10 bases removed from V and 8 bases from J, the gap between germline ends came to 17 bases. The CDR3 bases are TGTGCCACCAGGAGGTCAAAGGGGGAAAAACTGTTTTTT. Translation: CATRRSKGEKLFF.

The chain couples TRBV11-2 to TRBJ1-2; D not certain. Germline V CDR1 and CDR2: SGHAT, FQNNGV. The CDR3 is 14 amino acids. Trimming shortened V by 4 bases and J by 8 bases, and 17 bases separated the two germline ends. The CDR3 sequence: CASSSGMRAKGYTF. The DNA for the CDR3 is TGTGCCAGCAGCTCGGGGATGAGGGCAAAAGGCTACACCTTC.

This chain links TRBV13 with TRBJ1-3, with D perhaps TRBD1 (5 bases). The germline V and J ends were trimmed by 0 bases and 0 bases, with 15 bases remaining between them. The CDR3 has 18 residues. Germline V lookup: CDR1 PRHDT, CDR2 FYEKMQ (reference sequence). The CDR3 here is CASSLGQGRPSSGNTIYF. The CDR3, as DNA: TGTGCCAGCAGCTTAGGGCAGGGAAGGCCCAGCTCTGGAAACACCATATATTTT.

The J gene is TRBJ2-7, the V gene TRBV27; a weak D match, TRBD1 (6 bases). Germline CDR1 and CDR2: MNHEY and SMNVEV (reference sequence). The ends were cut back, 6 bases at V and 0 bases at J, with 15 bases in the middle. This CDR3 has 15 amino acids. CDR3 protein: CASSPEVDSSYEQYF. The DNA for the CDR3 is TGTGCCAGCAGCCCAGAGGTGGACAGCTCCTACGAGCAGTACTTC.

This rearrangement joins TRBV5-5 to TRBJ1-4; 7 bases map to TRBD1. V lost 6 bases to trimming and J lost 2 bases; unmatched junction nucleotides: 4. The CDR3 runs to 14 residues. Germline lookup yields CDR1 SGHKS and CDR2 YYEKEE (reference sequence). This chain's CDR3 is CASKDRHTNEKLFF. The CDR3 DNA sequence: TGTGCCAGCAAGGACAGGCACACTAATGAAAAACTGTTTTTT.

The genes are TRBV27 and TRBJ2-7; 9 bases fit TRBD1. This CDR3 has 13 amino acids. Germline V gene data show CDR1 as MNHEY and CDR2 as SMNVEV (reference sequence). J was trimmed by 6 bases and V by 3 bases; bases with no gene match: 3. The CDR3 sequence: CASSFGTGTEQYF. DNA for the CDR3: TGTGCCAGCAGTTTTGGGACAGGGACCGAGCAGTACTTC.

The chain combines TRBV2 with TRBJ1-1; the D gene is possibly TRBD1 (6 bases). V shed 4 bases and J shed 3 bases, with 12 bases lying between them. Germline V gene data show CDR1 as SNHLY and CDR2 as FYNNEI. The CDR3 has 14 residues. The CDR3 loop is CASSVQGRDTEAFF. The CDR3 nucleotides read TGTGCCAGCAGTGTGCAGGGGCGCGACACTGAAGCTTTCTTT.

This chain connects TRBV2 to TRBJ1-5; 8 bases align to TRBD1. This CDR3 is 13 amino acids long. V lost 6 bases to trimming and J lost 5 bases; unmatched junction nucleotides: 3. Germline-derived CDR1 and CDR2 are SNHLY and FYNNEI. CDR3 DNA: TGTGCCAGCAGGGGGACAGGTGATCAGCCCCAGCATTTT. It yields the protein CASRGTGDQPQHF. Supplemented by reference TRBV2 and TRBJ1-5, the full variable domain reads EPEVTQTPSHQVTQMGQEVILRCVPISNHLYFYWYRQILGQKVEFLVSFYNNEISEKSEIFDDQFSVERPDGSNFTLKIRSTKLEDSAMYFCASRGTGDQPQHFGDGTRLSIL.

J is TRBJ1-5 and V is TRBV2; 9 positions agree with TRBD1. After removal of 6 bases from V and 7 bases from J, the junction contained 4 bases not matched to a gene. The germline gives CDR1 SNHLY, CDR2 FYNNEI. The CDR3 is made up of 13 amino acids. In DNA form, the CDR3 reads TGTGCCAGCAGACGGGACAGGGACCAGCCCCAGCATTTT. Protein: CASRRDRDQPQHF. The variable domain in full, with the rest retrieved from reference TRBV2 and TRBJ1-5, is EPEVTQTPSHQVTQMGQEVILRCVPISNHLYFYWYRQILGQKVEFLVSFYNNEISEKSEIFDDQFSVERPDGSNFTLKIRSTKLEDSAMYFCASRRDRDQPQHFGDGTRLSIL.

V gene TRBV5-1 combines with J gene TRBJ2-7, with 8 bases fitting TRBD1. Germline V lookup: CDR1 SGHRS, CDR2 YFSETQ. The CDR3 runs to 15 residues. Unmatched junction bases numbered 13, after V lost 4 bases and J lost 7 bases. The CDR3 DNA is TGCGCCAGCAGCGACAGAACCGGGACAGGAGGGGAGCAGTACTTC. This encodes CASSDRTGTGGEQYF.

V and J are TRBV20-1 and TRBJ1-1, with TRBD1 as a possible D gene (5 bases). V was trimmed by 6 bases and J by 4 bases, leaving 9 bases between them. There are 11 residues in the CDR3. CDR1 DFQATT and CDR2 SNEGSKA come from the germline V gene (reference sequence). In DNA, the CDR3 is TGCAGTGCCGAGGACATCACTGAAGCTTTCTTT. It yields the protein CSAEDITEAFF.

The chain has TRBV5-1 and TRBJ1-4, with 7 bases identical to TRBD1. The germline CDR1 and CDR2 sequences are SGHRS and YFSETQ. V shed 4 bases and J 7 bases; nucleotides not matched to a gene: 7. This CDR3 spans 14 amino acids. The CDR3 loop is CASSETGVGEKLFF. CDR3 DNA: TGCGCCAGCAGCGAAACAGGGGTGGGTGAAAAACTGTTTTTT. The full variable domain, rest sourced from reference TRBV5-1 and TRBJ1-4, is KAGVTQTPRYLIKTRGQQVTLSCSPISGHRSVSWYQQTPGQGLQFLFEYFSETQRNKGNFPGRFSGRQFSNSRSEMNVSTLELGDSALYLCASSETGVGEKLFFGSGTQLSVL.

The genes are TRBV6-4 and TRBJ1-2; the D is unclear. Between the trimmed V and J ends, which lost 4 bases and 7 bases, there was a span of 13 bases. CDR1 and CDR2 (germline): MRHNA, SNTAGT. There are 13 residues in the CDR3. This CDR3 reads CASSALNGVGYTF. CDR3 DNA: TGTGCCAGCAGTGCCCTAAACGGGGTTGGCTACACCTTC.